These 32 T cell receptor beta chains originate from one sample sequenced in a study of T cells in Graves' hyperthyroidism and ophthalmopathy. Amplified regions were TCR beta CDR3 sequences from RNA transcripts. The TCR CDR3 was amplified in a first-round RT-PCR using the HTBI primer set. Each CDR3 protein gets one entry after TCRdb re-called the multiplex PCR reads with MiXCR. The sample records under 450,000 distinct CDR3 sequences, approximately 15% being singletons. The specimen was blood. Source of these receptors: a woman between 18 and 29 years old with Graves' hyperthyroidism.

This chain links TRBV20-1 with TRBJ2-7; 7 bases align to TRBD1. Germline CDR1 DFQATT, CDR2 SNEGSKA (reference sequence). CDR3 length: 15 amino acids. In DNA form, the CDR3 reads TGCAGCGTTGAATTCCATATGGGACAGTCCTACGAGCAGTACTTC. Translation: CSVEFHMGQSYEQYF.

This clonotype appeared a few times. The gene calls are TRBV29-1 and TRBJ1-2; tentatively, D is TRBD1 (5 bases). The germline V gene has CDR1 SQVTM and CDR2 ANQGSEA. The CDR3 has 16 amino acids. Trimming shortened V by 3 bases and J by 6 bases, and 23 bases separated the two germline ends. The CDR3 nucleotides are TGCAGCGTTGACCCCAGAGGGGCCCCGGGTATGGATGGCTACACCTTC. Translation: CSVDPRGAPGMDGYTF. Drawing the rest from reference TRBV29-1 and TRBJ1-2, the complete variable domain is SAVISQKPSRDICQRGTSLTIQCQVDSQVTMMFWYRQQPGQSLTLIATANQGSEATYESGFVIDKFPISRPNLTFSTLTVSNMSPEDSSIYLCSVDPRGAPGMDGYTFGSGTRLTVV.

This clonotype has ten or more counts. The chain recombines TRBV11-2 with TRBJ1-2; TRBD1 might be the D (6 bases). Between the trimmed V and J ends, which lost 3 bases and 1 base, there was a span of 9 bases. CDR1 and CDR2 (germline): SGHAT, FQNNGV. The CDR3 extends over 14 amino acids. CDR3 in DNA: TGTGCCAGCAGCTTTTCGGACAGTAACTATGGCTACACCTTC. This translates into CASSFSDSNYGYTF.

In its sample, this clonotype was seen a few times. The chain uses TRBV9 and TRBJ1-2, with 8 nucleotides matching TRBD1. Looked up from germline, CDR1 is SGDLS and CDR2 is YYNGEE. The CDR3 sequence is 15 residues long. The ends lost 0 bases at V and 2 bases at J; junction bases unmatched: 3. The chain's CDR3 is CASSVGGTGNYGYTF. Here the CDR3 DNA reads TGTGCCAGCAGCGTAGGGGGGACAGGAAACTATGGCTACACCTTC.

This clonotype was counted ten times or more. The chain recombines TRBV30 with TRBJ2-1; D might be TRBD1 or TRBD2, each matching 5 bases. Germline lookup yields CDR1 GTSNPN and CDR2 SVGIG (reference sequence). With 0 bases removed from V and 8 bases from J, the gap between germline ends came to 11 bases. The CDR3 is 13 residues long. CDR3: CAWSVGTLDEQFF. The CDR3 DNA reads TGTGCCTGGAGTGTCGGGACCCTTGATGAGCAGTTCTTC.

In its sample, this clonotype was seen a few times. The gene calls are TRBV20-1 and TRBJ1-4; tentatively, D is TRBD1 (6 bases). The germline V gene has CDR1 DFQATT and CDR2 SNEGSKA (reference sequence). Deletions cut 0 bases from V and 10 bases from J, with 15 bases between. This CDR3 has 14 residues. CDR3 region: CSAREMQGQVKLFF. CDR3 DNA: TGCAGTGCTAGAGAGATGCAGGGGCAGGTAAAACTGTTTTTT.

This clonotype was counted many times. The chain's CDR3 is CASSFSGRGEQFF. The CDR3 DNA reads TGTGCCAGCAGCTTTAGCGGGAGGGGTGAGCAGTTCTTC. The chain employs TRBV7-9 and TRBJ2-1; 11 bases match TRBD2. CDR1 is SEHNR and CDR2 is FQNEAQ in the germline V gene (reference sequence). This CDR3 spans 13 amino acids. The ends lost 3 bases at V and 9 bases at J; junction bases unmatched: 1.

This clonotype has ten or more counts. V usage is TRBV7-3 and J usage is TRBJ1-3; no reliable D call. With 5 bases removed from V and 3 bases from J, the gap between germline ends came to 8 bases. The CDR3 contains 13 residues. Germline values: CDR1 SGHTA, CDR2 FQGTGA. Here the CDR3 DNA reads TGTGCCAGCAGCCGGGGATTTGGAAACACCATATATTTT. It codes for CASSRGFGNTIYF.

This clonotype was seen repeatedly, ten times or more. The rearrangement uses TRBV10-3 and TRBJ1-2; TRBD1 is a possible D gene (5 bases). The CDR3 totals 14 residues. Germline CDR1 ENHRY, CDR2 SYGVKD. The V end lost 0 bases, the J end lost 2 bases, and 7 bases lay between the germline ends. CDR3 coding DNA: TGTGCCATCAGTGAGTCAGCAGGGAACTATGGCTACACCTTC. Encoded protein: CAISESAGNYGYTF.

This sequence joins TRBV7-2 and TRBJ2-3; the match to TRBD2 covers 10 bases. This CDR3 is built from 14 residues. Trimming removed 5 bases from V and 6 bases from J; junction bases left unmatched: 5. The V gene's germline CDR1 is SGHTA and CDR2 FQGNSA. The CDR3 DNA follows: TGTGCCAGCAGCGGTAGCGGGGGGCTCGATACGCAGTATTTT. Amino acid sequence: CASSGSGGLDTQYF.

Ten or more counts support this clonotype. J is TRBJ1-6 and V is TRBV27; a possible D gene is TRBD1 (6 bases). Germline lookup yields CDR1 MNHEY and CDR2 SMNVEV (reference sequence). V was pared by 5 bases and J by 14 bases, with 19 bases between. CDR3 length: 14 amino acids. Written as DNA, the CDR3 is TGTGCCAGCAGTAGGGGGGACTACCGTGTGTCCCTCCACTTT. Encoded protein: CASSRGDYRVSLHF.

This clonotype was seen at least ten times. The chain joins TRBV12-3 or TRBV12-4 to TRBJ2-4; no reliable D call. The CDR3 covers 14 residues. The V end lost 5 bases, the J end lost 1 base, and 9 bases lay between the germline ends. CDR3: CASSQFVAKNIQYF. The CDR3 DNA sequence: TGTGCCAGCAGTCAATTCGTGGCCAAAAACATTCAGTACTTC.

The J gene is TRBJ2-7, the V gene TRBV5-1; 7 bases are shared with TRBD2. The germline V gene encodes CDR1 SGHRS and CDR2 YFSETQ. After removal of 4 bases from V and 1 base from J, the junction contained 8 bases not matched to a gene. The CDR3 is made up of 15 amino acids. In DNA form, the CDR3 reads TGCGCCAGCAGCCCTACTAGCGTAGGTTCCTACGAGCAGTACTTC. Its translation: CASSPTSVGSYEQYF.

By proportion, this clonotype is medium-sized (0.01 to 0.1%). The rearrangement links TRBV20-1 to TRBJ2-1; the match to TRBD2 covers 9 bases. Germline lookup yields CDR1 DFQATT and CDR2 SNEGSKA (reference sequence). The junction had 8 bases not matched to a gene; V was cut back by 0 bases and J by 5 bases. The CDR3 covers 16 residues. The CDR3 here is CSARDPLAGINNEQFF. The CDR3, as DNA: TGCAGTGCTAGAGATCCCCTAGCGGGAATCAACAATGAGCAGTTCTTC.

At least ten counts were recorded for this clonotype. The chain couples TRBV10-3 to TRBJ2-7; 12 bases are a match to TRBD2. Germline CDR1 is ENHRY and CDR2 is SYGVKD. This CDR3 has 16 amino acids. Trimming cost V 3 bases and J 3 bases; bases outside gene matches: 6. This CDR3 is CAISERLAGDVYEQYF. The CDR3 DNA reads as TGTGCCATCAGTGAAAGACTAGCGGGGGATGTCTACGAGCAGTACTTC.

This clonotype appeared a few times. The CDR3: CSVHFTGGRVTDRGAYNEQFF. In DNA form, the CDR3 reads TGCAGCGTCCACTTTACGGGGGGTCGGGTCACGGATCGGGGGGCCTACAATGAGCAGTTCTTC. The chain recombines TRBV29-1 with TRBJ2-1; 7 bases are shared with TRBD2. CDR1 is SQVTM, CDR2 ANQGSEA, per germline. The CDR3 extends over 21 amino acids. V trimming: 6 bases; J trimming: 2 bases; junction bases outside the gene matches: 28.

The DNA of the CDR3 is TGTGCCAGCAGTGAGGAGGGCAGGGCTGGGGCCAACGTCCTGACTTTC. The encoded protein is CASSEEGRAGANVLTF. The rearrangement uses TRBV2 and TRBJ2-6; possible D gene TRBD2, 6 bases. Germline V CDR1 and CDR2: SNHLY, FYNNEI. V shed 3 bases and J shed 2 bases, with 11 bases lying between them. CDR3 size: 16 residues.

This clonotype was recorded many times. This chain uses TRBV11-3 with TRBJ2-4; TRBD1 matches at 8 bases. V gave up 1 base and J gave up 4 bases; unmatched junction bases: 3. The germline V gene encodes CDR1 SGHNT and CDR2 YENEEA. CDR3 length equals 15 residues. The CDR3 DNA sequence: TGTGCCAGCAGCTTAGGCCGGGACAGGAAAAACATTCAGTACTTC. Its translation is CASSLGRDRKNIQYF.

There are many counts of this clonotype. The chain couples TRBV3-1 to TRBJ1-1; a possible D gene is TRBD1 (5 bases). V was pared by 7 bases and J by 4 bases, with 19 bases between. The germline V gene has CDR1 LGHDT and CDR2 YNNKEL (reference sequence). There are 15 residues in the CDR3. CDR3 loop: CASNRGVGFGTEAFF. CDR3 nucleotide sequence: TGTGCCAGCAACCGGGGCGTAGGTTTCGGCACTGAAGCTTTCTTT. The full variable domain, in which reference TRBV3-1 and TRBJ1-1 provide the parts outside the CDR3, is DTAVSQTPKYLVTQMGNDKSIKCEQNLGHDTMYWYKQDSKKFLKIMFSYNNKELIINETVPNRFSPKSPDKAHLNLHINSLELGDSAVYFCASNRGVGFGTEAFFGQGTRLTVV.

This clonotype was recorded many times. In DNA form, the CDR3 reads TGTGCCAGCAGCAGACTAGCGAGGTACAATGAGCAGTTCTTC. This translates into CASSRLARYNEQFF. V gene TRBV2 combines with J gene TRBJ2-1, with TRBD2 matching over 8 bases. The V gene end was trimmed by 6 bases and the J gene end by 4 bases; junction bases not matched to a gene: 5. CDR1 SNHLY and CDR2 FYNNEI come from the germline V gene. The CDR3 spans 14 residues.

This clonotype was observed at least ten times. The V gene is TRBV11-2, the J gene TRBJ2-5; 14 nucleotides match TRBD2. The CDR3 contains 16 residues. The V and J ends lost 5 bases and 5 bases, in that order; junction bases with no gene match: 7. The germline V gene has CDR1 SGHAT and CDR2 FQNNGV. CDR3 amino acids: CASSTRTSGGRETQYF. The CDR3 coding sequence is TGTGCCAGCAGCACTCGGACTAGCGGGGGGAGGGAGACCCAGTACTTC.

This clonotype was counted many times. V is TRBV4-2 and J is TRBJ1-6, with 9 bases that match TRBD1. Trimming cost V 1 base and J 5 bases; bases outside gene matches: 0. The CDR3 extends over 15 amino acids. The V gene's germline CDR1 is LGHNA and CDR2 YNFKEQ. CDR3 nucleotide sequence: TGTGCCAGCAGCCAAGGGGACAGGGATAATTCACCCCTCCACTTT. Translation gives CASSQGDRDNSPLHF.

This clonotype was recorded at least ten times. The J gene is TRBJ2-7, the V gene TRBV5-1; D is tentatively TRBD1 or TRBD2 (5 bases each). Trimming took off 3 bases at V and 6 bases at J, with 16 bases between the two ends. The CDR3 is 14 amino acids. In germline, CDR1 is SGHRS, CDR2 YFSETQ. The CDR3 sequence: CASSSGTGASEQYF. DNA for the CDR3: TGCGCCAGCAGCTCCGGGACCGGGGCGAGCGAGCAGTACTTC.

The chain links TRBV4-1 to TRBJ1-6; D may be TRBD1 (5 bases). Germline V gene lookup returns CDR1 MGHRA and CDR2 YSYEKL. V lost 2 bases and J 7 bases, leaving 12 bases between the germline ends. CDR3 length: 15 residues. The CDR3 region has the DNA TGCGCCAGCAGCCAATACGGGACGGAAAATTCACCCCTCCACTTT. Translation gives CASSQYGTENSPLHF.

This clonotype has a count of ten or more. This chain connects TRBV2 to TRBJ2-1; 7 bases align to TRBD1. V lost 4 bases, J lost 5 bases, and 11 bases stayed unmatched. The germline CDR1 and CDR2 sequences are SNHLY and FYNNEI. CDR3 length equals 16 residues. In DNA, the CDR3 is TGTGCCAGCAGTGTTCTGACAGGGTTAACGGACAATGAGCAGTTCTTC. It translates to CASSVLTGLTDNEQFF.

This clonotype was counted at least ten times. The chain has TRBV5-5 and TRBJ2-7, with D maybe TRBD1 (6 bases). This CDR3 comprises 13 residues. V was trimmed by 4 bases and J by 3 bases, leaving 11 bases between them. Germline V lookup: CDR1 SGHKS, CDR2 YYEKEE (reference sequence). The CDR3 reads CASSVDSLYEQYF. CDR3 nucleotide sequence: TGTGCCAGCAGCGTGGACAGTCTCTACGAGCAGTACTTC. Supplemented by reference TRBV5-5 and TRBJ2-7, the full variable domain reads DAGVTQSPTHLIKTRGQQVTLRCSPISGHKSVSWYQQVLGQGPQFIFQYYEKEERGRGNFPDRFSARQFPNYSSELNVNALLLGDSALYLCASSVDSLYEQYFGPGTRLTVT.

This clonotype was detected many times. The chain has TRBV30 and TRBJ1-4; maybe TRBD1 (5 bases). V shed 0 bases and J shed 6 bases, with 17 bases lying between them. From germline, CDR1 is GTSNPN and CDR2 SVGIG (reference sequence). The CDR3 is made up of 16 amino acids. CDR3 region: CAWSVPTGGGHEKLFF. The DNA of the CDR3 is TGTGCCTGGAGTGTCCCGACGGGGGGGGGTCATGAAAAACTGTTTTTT.

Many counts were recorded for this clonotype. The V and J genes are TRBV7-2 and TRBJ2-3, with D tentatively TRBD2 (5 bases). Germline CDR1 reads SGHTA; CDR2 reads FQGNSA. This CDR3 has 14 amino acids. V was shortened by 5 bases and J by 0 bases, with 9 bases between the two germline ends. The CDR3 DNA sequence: TGTGCCAGCAGCCCGACTACCAGCACAGATACGCAGTATTTT. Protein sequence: CASSPTTSTDTQYF.

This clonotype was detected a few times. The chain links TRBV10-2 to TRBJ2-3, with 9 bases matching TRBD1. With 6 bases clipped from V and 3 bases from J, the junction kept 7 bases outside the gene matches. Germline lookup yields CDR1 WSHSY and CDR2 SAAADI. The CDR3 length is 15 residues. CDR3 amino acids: CASRDRDRETDTQYF. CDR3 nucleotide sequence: TGCGCCAGCAGAGACCGGGACAGGGAGACAGATACGCAGTATTTT.

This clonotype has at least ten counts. DNA of the CDR3: TGTGCCAGCAGTAGTGGTCGGCCCACAAATGAGCAGTTCTTC. Translation gives CASSSGRPTNEQFF. The rearrangement links TRBV2 to TRBJ2-1; no reliable D call. Germline loops: CDR1 SNHLY, CDR2 FYNNEI. V was trimmed by 5 bases and J by 7 bases, leaving 15 bases between them. This CDR3 is built from 14 residues.

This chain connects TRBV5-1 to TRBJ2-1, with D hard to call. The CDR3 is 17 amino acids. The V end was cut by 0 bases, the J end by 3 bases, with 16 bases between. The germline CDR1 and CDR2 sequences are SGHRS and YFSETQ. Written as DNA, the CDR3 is TGCGCCAGCAGCTTGGAAGCCCCCCGGTACAGCTACAATGAGCAGTTCTTC. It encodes CASSLEAPRYSYNEQFF.

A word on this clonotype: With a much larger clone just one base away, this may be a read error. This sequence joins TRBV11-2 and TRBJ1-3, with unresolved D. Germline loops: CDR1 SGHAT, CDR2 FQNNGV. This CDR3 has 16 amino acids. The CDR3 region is CASSLARGKTGNTMYF. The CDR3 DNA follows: TGTGCCAGCAGCTTAGCGCGGGGAAAAACTGGAAACACCATGTATTTT.